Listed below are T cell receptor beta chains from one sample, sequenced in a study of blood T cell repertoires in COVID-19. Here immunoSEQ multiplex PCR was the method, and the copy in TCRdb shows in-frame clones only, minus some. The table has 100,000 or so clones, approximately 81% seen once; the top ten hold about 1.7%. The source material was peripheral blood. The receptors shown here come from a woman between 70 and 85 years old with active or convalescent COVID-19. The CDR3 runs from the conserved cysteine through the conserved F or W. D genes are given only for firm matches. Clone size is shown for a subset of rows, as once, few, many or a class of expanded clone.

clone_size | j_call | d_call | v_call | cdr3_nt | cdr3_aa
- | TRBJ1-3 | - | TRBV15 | TGTGCCACCAGCAGAGCCGTAGTCTCTGGAAACACCATATATTTT | CATSRAVVSGNTIYF
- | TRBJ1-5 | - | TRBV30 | TGTGCCTGGAGTTATACAGGTAGTCAGCCCCAGCATTTT | CAWSYTGSQPQHF
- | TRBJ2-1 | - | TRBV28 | TGTGCCAGCAGTTTCACAAAGGCGGGGATCAATGAGCAGTTCTTC | CASSFTKAGINEQFF
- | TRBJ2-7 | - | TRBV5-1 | TGCGCCAGCAGCTTGGTGGGCAGAGAGGGCTACGAGCAGTACTTC | CASSLVGREGYEQYF
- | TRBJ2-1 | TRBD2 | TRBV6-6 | TGTGCCAGCAGTCCCACCCGGACTAGCGGAACATACAATGAGCAGTTCTTC | CASSPTRTSGTYNEQFF
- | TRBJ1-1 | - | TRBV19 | TGTGCCAGTAGTATCACAGGGAACACTGAAGCTTTCTTT | CASSITGNTEAFF
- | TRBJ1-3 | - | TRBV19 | TGTGCCAGTAGACGACAGCCCTATTCTGGAAACACCATATATTTT | CASRRQPYSGNTIYF
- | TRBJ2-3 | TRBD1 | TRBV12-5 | TGTGCTAGTGGCACAGGGGGTGATGCGTGGGATACGCAGTATTTT | CASGTGGDAWDTQYF
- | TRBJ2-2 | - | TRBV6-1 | TGTGCCAGCAGTGAGGCCAGAAGGAGCCCCGGGGAGCTGTTTTTT | CASSEARRSPGELFF
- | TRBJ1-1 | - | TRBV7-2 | TGTGCCAGCAGCTTAAGAGGTTGGACAGCCGAAGCTTTCTTT | CASSLRGWTAEAFF
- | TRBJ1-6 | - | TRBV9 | TGTGCCAGCAGCGTAAACGAGGCCGCGGCCCTCCACTTT | CASSVNEAAALHF
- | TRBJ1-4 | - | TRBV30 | TGTGCCTGGAGTACCGATCGGGGGGCCTGGGAAAAACTGTTTTTT | CAWSTDRGAWEKLFF
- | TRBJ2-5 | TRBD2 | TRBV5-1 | TGCGCCAGCAGCTTGGCCAGCGGGGGAGGAGAGACCCAGTACTTC | CASSLASGGGETQYF
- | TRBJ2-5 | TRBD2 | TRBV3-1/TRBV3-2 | TGTGCCAGCAGCCCGACTAGCAGTCAAGAGACCCAGTACTTC | CASSPTSSQETQYF
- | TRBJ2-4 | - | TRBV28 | TGTGCCAGCAGTTTATCAGGGACCAAAAACATTCAGTACTTC | CASSLSGTKNIQYF
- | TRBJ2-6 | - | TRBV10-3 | TGTGCCATCAGTGACAACTCTGGGGCCAACGTCCTGACTTTC | CAISDNSGANVLTF
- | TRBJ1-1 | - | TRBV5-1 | TGCGCCAGCAGCCCAGGGGATATGAACACTGAAGCTTTCTTT | CASSPGDMNTEAFF
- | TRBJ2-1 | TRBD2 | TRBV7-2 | TGTGCCAGCAGCTTATTTGGCGGGAGGGAATACAATGAGCAGTTCTTC | CASSLFGGREYNEQFF
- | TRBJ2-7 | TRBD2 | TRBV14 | TGTGCCAGCAGCCTAAGGCGGGGGACTTCCTACGAGCAGTACTTC | CASSLRRGTSYEQYF
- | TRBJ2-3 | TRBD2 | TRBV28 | TGTGCCAGCAGTCTGACTAGCGGGGCAGATACGCAGTATTTT | CASSLTSGADTQYF
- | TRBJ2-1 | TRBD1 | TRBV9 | TGTGCCAGCAGCGTAGAGGCTAATAACAGGGGTGAGCAGTTCTTC | CASSVEANNRGEQFF
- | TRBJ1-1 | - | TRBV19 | TGTGCCAGTAGTATGCAGAGAGGCAGGTTAGGGGTGGTTATTGAAGCTTTCTTT | CASSMQRGRLGVVIEAFF
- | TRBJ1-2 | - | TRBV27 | TGTGCCAGCAGTGTGCGCGCGACTAACTATGGCTACACCTTC | CASSVRATNYGYTF
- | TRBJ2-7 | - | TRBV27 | TGTGCCAGCAGCGGTGTTTTGATCCACGAGCAGTACTTC | CASSGVLIHEQYF
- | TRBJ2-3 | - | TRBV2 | TGTGCCAGCAGTGTGGACTTGGATACGCAGTATTTT | CASSVDLDTQYF
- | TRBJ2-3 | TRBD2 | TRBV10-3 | TGTGCCATCAGTGAGGTGTTAGCGGGAGGGACAGATACGCAGTATTTT | CAISEVLAGGTDTQYF
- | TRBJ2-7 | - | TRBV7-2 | TGTGCCAGCAGCTCCGGAGCCTACGAGCAGTACTTC | CASSSGAYEQYF
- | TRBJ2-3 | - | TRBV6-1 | TGTGCCAGCAGTGACAGGGGTCTGAGCACAGATACGCAGTATTTT | CASSDRGLSTDTQYF
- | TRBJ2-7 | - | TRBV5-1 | TGCGCCAGCAGCTTGGCACAGGGAGGGACCTACGAGCAGTACTTC | CASSLAQGGTYEQYF
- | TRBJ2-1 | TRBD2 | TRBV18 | TGTGCCAGCTCACCACCGCGCGGGGGGGCCAATGAGCAGTTCTTC | CASSPPRGGANEQFF
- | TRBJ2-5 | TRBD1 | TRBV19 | TGTGCCAGTAGCCCCCCGGGACAGGGGAGGGGAGAGACCCAGTACTTC | CASSPPGQGRGETQYF
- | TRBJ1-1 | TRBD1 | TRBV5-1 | TGCGCCAGCAGCTTGGCGGCAGGGGGCGTGAACACTGAAGCTTTCTTT | CASSLAAGGVNTEAFF
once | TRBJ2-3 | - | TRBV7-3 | TGTGCCAGCAGCTTACGTCCGGGGGGCACCACAGATACGCAGTATTTT | CASSLRPGGTTDTQYF
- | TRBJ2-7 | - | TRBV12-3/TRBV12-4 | TGTGCCAGCACCCCACAGGGTACCTACGAGCAGTACTTC | CASTPQGTYEQYF
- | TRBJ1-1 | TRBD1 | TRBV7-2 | TGTGCCAGCAGCCCACAGGGGGCCATGAACACTGAAGCTTTCTTT | CASSPQGAMNTEAFF
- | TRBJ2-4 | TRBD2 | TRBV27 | TGTGCCAGCAGTCCCACTGCGGGGGTCAAAAACATTCAGTACTTC | CASSPTAGVKNIQYF
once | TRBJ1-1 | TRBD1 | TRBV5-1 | TGCGCCAGCAGCTCCGGGACAGCGAACACTGAAGCTTTCTTT | CASSSGTANTEAFF
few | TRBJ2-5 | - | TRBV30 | TGTGCCTGGAGTGCGGGAGCAGAGACCCAGTACTTC | CAWSAGAETQYF
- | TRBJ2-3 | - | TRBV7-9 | TGTGCCAGCAGCCCTACCCCCTTCCCACAGGGAGATACGCAGTATTTT | CASSPTPFPQGDTQYF
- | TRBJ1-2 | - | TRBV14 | TGTGCCAGCAGCCACCTGACTGTAGCTAACTATGGCTACACCTTC | CASSHLTVANYGYTF
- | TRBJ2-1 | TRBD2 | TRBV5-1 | TGCGCCAGCAGCCCGACTAGCAGAAATGACAATGAGCAGTTCTTC | CASSPTSRNDNEQFF
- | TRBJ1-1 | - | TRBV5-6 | TGTGCCAGCAGCATAGGACAGTTCACTGAAGCTTTCTTT | CASSIGQFTEAFF
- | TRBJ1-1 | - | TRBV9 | TGTGCCAGCAGCGTAGTGAGCGGAAAAAACACTGAAGCTTTCTTT | CASSVVSGKNTEAFF
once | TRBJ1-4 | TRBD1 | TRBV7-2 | TGTGCCAGCAGCACCCGCCGGGACAGGGATTCGGAAAAACTGTTTTTT | CASSTRRDRDSEKLFF
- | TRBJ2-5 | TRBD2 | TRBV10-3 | TGTGCCATCAGGGGGGGGGATGGTGGAGAGACCCAGTACTTC | CAIRGGDGGETQYF